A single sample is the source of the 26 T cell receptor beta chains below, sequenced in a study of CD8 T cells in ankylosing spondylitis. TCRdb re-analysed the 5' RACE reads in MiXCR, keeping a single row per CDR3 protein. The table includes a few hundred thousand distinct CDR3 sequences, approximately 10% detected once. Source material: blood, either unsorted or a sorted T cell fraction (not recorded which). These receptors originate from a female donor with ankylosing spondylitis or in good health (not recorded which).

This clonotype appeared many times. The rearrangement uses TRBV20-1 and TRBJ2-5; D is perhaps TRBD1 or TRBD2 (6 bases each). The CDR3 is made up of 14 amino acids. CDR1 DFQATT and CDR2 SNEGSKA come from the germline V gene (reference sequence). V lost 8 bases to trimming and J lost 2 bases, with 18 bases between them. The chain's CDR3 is CSTPGWGAQETQYF. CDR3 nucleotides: TGCAGTACACCGGGGTGGGGGGCTCAAGAGACCCAGTACTTC.

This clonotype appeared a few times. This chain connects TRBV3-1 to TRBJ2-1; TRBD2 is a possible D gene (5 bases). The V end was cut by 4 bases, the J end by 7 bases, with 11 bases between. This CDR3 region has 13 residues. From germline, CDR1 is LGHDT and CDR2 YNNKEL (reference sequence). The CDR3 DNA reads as TGTGCCAGCAGCCCCTCGGGCGGGAATGAGCAGTTCTTC. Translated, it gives CASSPSGGNEQFF.

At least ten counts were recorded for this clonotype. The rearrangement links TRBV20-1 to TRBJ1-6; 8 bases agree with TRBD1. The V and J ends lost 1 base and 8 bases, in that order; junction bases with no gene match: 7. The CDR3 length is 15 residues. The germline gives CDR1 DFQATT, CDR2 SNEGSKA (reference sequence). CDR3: CSARVVVTGDSPLHF. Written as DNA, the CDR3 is TGCAGTGCTAGAGTTGTCGTGACAGGGGATTCACCCCTCCACTTT.

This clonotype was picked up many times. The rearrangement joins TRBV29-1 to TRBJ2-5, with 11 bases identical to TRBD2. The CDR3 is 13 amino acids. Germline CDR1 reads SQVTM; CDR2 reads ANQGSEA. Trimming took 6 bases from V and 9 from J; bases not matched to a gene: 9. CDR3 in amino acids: CSVAGTSGGAQYF. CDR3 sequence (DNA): TGCAGCGTCGCCGGGACTAGCGGAGGGGCCCAGTACTTC.

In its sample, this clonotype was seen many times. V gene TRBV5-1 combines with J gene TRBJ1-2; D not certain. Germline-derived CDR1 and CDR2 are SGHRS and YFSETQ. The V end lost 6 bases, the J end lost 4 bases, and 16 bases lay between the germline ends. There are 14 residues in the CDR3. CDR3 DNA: TGCGCCAGCACACCCCCGACGGAGTCCTATGGCTACACCTTC. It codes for CASTPPTESYGYTF.

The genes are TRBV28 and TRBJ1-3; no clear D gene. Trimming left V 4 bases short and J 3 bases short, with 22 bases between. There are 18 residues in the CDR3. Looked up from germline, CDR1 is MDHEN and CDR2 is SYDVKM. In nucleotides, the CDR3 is TGTGCCAGCAGTTCTAAGGAGATCACCGTCTCTTTTGGAAACACCATATATTTT. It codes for CASSSKEITVSFGNTIYF.

CDR3 nucleotide sequence: TGTGCCAGCAGCGTAGACCCAGTCACTGAAGCTTTCTTT. Translation gives CASSVDPVTEAFF. The chain uses TRBV9 and TRBJ1-1; D call uncertain. The CDR3 covers 13 residues. Germline V gives CDR1 SGDLS, CDR2 YYNGEE. V was clipped by 0 bases and J by 4 bases, with 7 bases between them.

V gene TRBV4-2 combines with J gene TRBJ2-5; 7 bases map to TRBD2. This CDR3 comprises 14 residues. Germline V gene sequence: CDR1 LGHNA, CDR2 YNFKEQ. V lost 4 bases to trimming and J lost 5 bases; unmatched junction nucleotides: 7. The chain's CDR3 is CASSPPGGGETQYF. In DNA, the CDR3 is TGTGCCAGCAGCCCCCCGGGGGGAGGGGAGACCCAGTACTTC.

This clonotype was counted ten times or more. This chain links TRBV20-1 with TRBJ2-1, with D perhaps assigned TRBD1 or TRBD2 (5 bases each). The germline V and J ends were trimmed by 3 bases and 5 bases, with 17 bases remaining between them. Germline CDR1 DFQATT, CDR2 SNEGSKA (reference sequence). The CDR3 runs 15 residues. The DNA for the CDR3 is TGCAGTGCTAGGGTACCGGGACGAACTAACAATGAGCAGTTCTTC. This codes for CSARVPGRTNNEQFF.

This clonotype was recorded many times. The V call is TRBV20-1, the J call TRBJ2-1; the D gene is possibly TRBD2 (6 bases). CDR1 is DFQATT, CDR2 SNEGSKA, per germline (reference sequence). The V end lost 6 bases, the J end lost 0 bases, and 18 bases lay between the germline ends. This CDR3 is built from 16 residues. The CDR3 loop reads CSAAGLVNSSYNEQFF. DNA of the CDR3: TGCAGTGCCGCGGGACTCGTAAACAGCTCCTACAATGAGCAGTTCTTC.

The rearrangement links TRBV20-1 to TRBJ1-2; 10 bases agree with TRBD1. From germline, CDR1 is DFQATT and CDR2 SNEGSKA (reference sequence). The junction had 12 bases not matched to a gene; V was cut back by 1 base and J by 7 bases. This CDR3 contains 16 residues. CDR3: CSARAGTGVRGGGYTF. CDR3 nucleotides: TGCAGTGCTAGAGCCGGGACAGGGGTACGAGGAGGTGGCTACACCTTC.

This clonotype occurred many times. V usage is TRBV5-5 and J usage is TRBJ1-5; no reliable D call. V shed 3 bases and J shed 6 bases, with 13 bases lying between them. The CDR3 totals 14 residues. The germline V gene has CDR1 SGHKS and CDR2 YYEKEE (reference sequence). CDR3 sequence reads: CASSSLVGPQPQHF. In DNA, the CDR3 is TGTGCCAGCAGCTCCCTTGTAGGGCCTCAGCCCCAGCATTTT.

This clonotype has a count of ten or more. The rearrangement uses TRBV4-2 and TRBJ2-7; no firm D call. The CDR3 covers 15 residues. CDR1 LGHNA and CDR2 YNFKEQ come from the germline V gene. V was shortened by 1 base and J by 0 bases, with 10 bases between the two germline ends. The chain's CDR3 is CASSQAGGSSYEQYF. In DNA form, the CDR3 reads TGTGCCAGCAGCCAAGCGGGCGGCAGCTCCTACGAGCAGTACTTC.

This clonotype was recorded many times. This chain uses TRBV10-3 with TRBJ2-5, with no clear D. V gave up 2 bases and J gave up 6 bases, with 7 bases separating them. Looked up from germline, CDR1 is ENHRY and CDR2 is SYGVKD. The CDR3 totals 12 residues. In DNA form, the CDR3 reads TGTGCCATCAGTGAGCTCGGACAGACCCAGTACTTC. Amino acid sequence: CAISELGQTQYF.

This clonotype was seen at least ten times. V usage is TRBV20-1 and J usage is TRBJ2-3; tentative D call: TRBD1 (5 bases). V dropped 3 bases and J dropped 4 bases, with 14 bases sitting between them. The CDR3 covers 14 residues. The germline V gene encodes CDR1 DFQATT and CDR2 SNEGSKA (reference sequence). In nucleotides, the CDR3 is TGCAGTGCTAGCGGACAAGCGACCCCAGATACGCAGTATTTT. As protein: CSASGQATPDTQYF.

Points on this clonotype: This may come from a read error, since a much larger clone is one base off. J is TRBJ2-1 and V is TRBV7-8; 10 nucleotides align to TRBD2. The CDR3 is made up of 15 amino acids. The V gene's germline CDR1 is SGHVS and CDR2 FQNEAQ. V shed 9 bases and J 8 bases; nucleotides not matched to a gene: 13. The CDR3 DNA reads TGTGCCAGAAGCCTCGGGACTAGCGAGTCCGATGAGCAGTTCTTC. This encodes CARSLGTSESDEQFF.

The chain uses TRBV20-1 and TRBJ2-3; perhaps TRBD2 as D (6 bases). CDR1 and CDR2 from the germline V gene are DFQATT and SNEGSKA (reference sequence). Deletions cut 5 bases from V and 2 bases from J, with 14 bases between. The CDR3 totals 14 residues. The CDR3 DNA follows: TGCAGTGCTGCTAGGACGCGGGACACAGATACGCAGTATTTT. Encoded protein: CSAARTRDTDTQYF.

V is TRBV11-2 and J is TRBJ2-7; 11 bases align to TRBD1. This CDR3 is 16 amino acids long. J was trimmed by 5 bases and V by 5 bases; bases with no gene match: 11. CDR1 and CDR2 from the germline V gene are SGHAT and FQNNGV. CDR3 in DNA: TGTGCCAGCAGCCCAGTAGGGACAGGGGGTTTTCACGAGCAGTACTTC. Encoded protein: CASSPVGTGGFHEQYF.

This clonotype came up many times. The CDR3 DNA follows: TGCGCCAGCACCACAGCAGGGACGGATTCACCCCTCCACTTT. This gives the protein CASTTAGTDSPLHF. This sequence joins TRBV5-1 and TRBJ1-6; tentative D call: TRBD1 (5 bases). CDR1 and CDR2 (germline): SGHRS, YFSETQ. V lost 6 bases, J lost 8 bases, and 15 bases lay in between. CDR3 length: 14 amino acids. The full variable domain, its missing parts supplied by reference TRBV5-1 and TRBJ1-6, is KAGVTQTPRYLIKTRGQQVTLSCSPISGHRSVSWYQQTPGQGLQFLFEYFSETQRNKGNFPGRFSGRQFSNSRSEMNVSTLELGDSALYLCASTTAGTDSPLHFGNGTRLTVT.

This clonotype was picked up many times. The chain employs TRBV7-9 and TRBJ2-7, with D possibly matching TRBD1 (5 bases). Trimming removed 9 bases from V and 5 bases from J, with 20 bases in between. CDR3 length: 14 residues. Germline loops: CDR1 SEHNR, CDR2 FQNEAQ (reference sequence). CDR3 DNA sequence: TGTGCCAGTTCCGACACAAGGGGTTCCAACGAGCAGTACTTC. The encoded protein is CASSDTRGSNEQYF. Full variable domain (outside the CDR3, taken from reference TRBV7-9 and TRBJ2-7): DTGVSQNPRHKITKRGQNVTFRCDPISEHNRLYWYRQTLGQGPEFLTYFQNEAQLEKSRLLSDRFSAERPKGSFSTLEIQRTEQGDSAMYLCASSDTRGSNEQYFGPGTRLTVT.

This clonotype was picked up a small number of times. CDR3 amino acids: CAWIGLVPSAEAFF. The CDR3 DNA reads as TGTGCCTGGATAGGCCTGGTACCCTCCGCTGAAGCTTTCTTT. The chain combines TRBV30 with TRBJ1-1, with unresolved D. V lost 4 bases and J 6 bases, leaving 18 bases between the germline ends. The CDR3 extends over 14 amino acids. CDR1 and CDR2 (germline): GTSNPN, SVGIG (reference sequence). Drawing the rest from reference TRBV30 and TRBJ1-1, the complete variable domain is SQTIHQWPATLVQPVGSPLSLECTVEGTSNPNLYWYRQAAGRGLQLLFYSVGIGQISSEVPQNLSASRPQDRQFILSSKKLLLSDSGFYLCAWIGLVPSAEAFFGQGTRLTVV.

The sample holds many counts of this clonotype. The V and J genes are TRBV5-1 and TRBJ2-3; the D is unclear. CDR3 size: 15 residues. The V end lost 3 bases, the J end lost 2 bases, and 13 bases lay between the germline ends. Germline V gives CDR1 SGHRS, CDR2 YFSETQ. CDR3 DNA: TGCGCCAGCAGCTCCTTCGGGCGATACACAGATACGCAGTATTTT. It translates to CASSSFGRYTDTQYF.

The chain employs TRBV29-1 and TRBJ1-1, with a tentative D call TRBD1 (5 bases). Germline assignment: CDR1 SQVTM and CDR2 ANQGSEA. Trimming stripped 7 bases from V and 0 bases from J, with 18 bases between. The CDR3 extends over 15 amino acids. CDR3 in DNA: TGCAGCGCCTCGGTGGACACATCAATGAACACTGAAGCTTTCTTT. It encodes CSASVDTSMNTEAFF.

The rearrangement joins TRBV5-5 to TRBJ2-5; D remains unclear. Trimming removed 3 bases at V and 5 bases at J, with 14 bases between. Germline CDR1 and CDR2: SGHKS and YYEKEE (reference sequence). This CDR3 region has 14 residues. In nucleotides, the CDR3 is TGTGCCAGCAGCTCGGTATGGGTACACGAGACCCAGTACTTC. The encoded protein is CASSSVWVHETQYF.

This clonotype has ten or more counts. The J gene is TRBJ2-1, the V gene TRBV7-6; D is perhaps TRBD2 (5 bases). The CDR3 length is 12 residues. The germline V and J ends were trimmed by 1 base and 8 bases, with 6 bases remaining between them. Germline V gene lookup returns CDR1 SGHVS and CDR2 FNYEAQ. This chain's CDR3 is CASSLERDEQFF. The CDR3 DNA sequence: TGTGCCAGCAGCTTAGAGAGGGATGAGCAGTTCTTC.

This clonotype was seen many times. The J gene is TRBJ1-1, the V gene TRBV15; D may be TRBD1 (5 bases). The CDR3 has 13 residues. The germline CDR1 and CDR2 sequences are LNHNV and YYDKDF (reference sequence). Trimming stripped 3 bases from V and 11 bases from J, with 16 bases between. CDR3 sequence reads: CATSSGDGVVAFF. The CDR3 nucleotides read TGTGCCACCAGCAGTGGGGACGGCGTAGTCGCTTTCTTT.